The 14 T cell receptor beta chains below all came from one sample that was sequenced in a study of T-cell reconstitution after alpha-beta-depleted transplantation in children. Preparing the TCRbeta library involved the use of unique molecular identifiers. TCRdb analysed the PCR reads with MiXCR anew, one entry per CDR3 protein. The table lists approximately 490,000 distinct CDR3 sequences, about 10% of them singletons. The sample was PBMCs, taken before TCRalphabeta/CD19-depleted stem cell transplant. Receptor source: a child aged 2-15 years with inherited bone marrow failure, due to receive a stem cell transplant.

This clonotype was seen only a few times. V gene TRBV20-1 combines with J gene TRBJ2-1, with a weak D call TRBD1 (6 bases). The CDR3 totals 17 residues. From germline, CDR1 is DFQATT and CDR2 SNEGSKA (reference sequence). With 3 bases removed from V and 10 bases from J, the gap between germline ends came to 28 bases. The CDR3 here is CSASDPLDRPNSREQFF. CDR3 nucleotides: TGCAGTGCTAGCGATCCGTTAGACAGGCCCAACTCACGAGAGCAGTTCTTC.

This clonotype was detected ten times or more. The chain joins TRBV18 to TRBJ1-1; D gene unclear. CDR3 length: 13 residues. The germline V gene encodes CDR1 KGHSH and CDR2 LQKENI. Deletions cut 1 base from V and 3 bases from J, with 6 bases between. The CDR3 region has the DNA TGTGCCAGCTCACCACTTCTGTACACTGAAGCTTTCTTT. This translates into CASSPLLYTEAFF.

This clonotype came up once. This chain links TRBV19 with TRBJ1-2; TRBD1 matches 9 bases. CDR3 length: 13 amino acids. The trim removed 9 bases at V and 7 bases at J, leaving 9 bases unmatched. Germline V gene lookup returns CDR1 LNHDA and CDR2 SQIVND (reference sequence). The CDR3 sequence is CASRRQGEVGYTF. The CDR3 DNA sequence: TGTGCCAGCAGGAGACAGGGGGAAGTTGGCTACACCTTC.

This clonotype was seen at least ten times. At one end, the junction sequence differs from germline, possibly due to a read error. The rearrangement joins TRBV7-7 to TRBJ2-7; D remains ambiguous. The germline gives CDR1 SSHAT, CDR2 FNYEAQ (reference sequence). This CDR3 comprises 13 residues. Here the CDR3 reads CASSLSSRHEQYF. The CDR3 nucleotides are TGTGCTAGCAGCTTATCTTCTAGACACGAGCAGTACTTC.

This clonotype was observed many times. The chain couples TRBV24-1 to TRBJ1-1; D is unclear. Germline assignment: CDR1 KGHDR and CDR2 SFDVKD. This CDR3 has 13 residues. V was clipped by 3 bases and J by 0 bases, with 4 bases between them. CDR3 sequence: CATSDNLNTEAFF. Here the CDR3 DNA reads TGTGCCACCAGTGATAATCTGAACACTGAAGCTTTCTTT.

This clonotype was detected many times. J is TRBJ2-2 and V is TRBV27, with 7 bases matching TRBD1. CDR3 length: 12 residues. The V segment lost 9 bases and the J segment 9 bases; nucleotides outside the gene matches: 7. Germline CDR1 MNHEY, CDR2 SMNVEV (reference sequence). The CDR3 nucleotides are TGTGCCAGTTGGGAAGGGGGCCGGGAGCTGTTTTTT. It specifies CASWEGGRELFF.

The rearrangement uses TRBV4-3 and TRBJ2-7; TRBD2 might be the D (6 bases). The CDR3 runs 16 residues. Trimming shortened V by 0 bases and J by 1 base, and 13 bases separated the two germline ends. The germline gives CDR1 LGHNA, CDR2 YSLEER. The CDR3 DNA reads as TGCGCCAGCAGCCAAGACGAGCGGGTTGGATCCTACGAGCAGTACTTC. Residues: CASSQDERVGSYEQYF.

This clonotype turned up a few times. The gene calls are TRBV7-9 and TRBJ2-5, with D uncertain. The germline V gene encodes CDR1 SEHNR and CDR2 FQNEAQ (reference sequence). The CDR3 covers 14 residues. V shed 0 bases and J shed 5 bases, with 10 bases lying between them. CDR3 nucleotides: TGTGCCAGCAGCTTAGCGGTGGAAGCGGAGACCCAGTACTTC. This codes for CASSLAVEAETQYF. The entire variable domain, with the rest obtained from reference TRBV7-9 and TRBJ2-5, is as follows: DTGVSQNPRHKITKRGQNVTFRCDPISEHNRLYWYRQTLGQGPEFLTYFQNEAQLEKSRLLSDRFSAERPKGSFSTLEIQRTEQGDSAMYLCASSLAVEAETQYFGPGTRLLVL.

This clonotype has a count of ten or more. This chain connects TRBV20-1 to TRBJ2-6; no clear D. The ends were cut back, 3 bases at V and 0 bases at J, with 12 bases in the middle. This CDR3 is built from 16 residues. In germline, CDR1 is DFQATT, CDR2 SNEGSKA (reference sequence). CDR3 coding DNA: TGCAGTGCTAGTGGCCGTTCCGACTCTGGGGCCAACGTCCTGACTTTC. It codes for CSASGRSDSGANVLTF.

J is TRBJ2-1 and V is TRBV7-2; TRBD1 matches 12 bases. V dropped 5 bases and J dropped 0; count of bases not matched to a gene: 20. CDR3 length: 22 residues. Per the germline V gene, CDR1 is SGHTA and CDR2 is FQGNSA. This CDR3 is CASSSPGTGGRPSALSYNEQFF. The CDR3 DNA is TGTGCCAGCAGCAGTCCCGGGACAGGGGGCAGGCCTAGCGCCCTCTCCTACAATGAGCAGTTCTTC.

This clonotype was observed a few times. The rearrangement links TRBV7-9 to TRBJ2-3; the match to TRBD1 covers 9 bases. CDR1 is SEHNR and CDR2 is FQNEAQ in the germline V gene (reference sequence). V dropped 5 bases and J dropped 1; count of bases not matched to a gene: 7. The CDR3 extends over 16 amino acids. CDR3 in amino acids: CASSHPRTGGTDTQYF. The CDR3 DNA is TGTGCCAGCAGCCACCCCCGGACAGGGGGCACAGATACGCAGTATTTT. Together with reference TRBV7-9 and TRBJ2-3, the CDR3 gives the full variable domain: DTGVSQNPRHKITKRGQNVTFRCDPISEHNRLYWYRQTLGQGPEFLTYFQNEAQLEKSRLLSDRFSAERPKGSFSTLEIQRTEQGDSAMYLCASSHPRTGGTDTQYFGPGTRLTVL.

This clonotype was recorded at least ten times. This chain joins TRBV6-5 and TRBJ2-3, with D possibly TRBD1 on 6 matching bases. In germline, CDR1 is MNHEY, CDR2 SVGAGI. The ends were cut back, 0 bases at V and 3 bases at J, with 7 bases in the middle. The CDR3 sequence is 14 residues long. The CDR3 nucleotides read TGTGCCAGCAGTTACTCGAGGGGGACAGATACGCAGTATTTT. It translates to CASSYSRGTDTQYF.

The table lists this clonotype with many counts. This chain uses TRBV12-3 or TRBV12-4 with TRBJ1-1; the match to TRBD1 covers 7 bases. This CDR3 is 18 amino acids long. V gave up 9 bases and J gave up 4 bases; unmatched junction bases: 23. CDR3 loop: CASSITVLETGVGTEAFF. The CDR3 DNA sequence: TGTGCCAGTTCCATCACCGTCCTTGAAACAGGGGTCGGCACTGAAGCTTTCTTT.

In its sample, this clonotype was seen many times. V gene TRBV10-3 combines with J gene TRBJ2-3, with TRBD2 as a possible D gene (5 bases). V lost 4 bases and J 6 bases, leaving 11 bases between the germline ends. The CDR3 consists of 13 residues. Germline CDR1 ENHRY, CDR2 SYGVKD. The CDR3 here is CAISVGDADTQYF. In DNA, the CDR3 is TGTGCCATCAGTGTGGGAGACGCGGATACGCAGTATTTT.